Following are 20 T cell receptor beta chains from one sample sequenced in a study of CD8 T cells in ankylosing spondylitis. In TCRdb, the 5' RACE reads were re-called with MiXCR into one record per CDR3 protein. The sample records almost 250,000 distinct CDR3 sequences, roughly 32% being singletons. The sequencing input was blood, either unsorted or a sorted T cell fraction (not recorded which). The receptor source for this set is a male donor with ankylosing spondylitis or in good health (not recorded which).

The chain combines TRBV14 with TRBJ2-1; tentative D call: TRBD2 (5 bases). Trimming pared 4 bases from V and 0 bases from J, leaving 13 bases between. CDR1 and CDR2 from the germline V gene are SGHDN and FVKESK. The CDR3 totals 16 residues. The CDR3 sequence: CASSPSRPHSYNEQFF. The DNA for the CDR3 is TGTGCCAGCAGCCCTAGCAGGCCACACTCCTACAATGAGCAGTTCTTC.

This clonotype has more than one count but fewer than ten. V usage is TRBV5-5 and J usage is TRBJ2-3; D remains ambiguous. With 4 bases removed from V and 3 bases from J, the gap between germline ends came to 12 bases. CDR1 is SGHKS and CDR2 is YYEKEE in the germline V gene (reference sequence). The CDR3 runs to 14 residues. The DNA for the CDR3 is TGTGCCAGCAGCCCAGCCGCCGAGACAGATACGCAGTATTTT. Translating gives CASSPAAETDTQYF.

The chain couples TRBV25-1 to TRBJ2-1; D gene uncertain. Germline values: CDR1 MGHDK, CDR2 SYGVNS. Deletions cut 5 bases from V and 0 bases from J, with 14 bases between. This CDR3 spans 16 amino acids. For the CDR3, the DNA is TGTGCCAGCAGTTCCCAAAACTTCGACTCCTACAATGAGCAGTTCTTC. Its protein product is CASSSQNFDSYNEQFF. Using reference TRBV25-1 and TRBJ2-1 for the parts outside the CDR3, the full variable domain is EADIYQTPRYLVIGTGKKITLECSQTMGHDKMYWYQQDPGMELHLIHYSYGVNSTEKGDLSSESTVSRIRTEHFPLTLESARPSHTSQYLCASSSQNFDSYNEQFFGPGTRLTVL.

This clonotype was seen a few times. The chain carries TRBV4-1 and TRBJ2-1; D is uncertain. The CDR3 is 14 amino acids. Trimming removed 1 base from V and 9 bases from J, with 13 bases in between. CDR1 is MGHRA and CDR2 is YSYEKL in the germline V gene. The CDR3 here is CASSQALRVGEQFF. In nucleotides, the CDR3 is TGCGCCAGCAGCCAAGCCCTCCGAGTGGGTGAGCAGTTCTTC.

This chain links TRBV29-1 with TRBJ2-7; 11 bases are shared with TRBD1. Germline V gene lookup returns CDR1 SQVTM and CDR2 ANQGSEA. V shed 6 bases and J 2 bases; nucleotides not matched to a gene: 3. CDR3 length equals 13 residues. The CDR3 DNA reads TGCAGCGTGCCGGGACAGGGGGCCTACGAGCAGTACTTC. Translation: CSVPGQGAYEQYF.

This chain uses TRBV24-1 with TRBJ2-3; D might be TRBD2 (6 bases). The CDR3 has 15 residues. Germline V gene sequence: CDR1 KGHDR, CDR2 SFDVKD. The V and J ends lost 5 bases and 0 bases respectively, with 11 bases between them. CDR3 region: CATSVTGGSTDTQYF. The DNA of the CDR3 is TGTGCCACCAGTGTTACCGGGGGAAGCACAGATACGCAGTATTTT.

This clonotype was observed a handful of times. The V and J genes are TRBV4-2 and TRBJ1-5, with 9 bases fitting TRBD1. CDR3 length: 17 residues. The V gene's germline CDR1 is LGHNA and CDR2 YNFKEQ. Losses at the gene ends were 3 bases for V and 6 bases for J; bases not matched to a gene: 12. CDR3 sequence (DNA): TGTGCCAGCAGCCAGACAGGGGGATTGGAAGTTGGTCAGCCCCAGCATTTT. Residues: CASSQTGGLEVGQPQHF.

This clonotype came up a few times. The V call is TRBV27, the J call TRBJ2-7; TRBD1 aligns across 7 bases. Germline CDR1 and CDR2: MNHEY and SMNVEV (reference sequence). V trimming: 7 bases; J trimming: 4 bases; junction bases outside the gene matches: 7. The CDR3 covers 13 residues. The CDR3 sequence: CASTPAQGYEQYF. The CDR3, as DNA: TGTGCCAGCACACCGGCACAGGGGTACGAGCAGTACTTC.

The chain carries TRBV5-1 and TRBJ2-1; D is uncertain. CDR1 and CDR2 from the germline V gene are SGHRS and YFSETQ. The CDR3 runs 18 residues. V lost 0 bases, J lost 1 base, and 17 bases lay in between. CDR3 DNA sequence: TGCGCCAGCAGCTTGGCCGTCAGCCCTGACCAATCCTACAATGAGCAGTTCTTC. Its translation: CASSLAVSPDQSYNEQFF. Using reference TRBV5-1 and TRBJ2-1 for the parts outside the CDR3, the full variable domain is KAGVTQTPRYLIKTRGQQVTLSCSPISGHRSVSWYQQTPGQGLQFLFEYFSETQRNKGNFPGRFSGRQFSNSRSEMNVSTLELGDSALYLCASSLAVSPDQSYNEQFFGPGTRLTVL.

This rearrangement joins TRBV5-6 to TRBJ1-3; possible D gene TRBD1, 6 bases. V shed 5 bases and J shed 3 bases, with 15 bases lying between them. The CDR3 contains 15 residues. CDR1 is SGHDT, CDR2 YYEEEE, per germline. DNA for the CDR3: TGTGCCAGCAGAGAAACAGGGTCCGGTGGAAACACCATATATTTT. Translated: CASRETGSGGNTIYF.

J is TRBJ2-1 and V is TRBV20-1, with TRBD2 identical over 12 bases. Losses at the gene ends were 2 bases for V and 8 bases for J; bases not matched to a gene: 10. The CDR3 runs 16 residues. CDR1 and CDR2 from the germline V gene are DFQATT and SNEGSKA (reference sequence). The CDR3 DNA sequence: TGCAGTGCTAGACGAAAAGGACTAGCGGGGCCCCATGAGCAGTTCTTC. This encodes CSARRKGLAGPHEQFF.

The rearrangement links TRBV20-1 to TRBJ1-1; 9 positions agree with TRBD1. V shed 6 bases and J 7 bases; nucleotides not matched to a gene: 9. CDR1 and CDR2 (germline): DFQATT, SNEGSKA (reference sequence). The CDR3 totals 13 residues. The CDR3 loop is CSAVDRGVFEAFF. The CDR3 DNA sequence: TGCAGTGCAGTCGACAGGGGGGTTTTTGAAGCTTTCTTT.

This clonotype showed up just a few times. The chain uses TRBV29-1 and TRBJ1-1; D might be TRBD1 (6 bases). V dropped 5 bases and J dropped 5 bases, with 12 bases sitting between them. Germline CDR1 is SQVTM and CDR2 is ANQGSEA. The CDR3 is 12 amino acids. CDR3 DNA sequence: TGCAGCGTTCGCCAGGGACATACTGAAGCTTTCTTT. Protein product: CSVRQGHTEAFF.

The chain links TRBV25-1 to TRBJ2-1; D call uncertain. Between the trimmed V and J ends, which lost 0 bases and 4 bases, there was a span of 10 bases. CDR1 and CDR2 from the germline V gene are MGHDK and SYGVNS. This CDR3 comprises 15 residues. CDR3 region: CASSEYTSRYNEQFF. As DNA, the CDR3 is TGTGCCAGCAGTGAATATACGTCAAGATACAATGAGCAGTTCTTC.

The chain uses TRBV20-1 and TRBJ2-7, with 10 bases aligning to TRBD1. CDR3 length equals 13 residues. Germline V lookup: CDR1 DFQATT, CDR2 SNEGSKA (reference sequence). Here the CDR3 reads CSGRGQGLGEQYF. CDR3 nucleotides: TGCTCCGGAAGGGGACAGGGGTTGGGAGAGCAGTACTTC.

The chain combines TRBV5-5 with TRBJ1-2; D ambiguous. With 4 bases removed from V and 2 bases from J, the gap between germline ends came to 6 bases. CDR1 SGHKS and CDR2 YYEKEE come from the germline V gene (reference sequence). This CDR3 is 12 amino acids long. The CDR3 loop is CASSTRNYGYTF. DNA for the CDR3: TGTGCCAGCAGCACCAGGAACTATGGCTACACCTTC.

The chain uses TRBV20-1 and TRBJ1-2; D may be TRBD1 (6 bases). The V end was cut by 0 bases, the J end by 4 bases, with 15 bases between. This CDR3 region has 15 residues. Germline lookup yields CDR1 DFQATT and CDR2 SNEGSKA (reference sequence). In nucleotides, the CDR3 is TGCAGTGCTAGAGAGTGGGCCAGGGGCTCCTATGGCTACACCTTC. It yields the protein CSAREWARGSYGYTF.

This CDR3 reads CSVEWGSTDTQYF. CDR3 in DNA: TGCAGCGTTGAATGGGGTAGCACAGATACGCAGTATTTT. The V and J genes are TRBV29-1 and TRBJ2-3; D remains unclear. CDR1 and CDR2 (germline): SQVTM, ANQGSEA. Trimming shortened V by 2 bases and J by 0 bases, and 6 bases separated the two germline ends. The CDR3 contains 13 residues.

Here the CDR3 DNA reads TGCAGTGCCACGAATCTAAGGGCTAATGAAAAACTGTTTTTT. Translated, it gives CSATNLRANEKLFF. V gene TRBV20-1 combines with J gene TRBJ1-4; D gene ambiguous. Per germline, CDR1 DFQATT and CDR2 SNEGSKA (reference sequence). The CDR3 loop spans 14 amino acids. The V gene lost 6 bases and the J gene lost 3 bases, with 14 bases spanning the gap.

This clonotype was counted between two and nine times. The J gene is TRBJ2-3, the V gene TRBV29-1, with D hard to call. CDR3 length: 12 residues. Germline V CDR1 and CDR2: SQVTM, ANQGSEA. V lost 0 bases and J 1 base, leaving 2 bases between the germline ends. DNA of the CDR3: TGCAGCGTTGAAGATGGCACAGATACGCAGTATTTT. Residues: CSVEDGTDTQYF.